These T cell receptor beta chains were read from a single sample in a study of CD8+ T cells in alopecia areata. Sequenced by immunoSEQ multiplex PCR; TCRdb stores in-frame clones only, minus some. The sample shows 140,000 to 150,000 clones, roughly 64% of them seen only once. Source: CD4+ T cells sorted from blood, taken at week 0. All receptors come from a human donor with alopecia areata. CDR3s leave out the opening cysteine and the closing phenylalanine or tryptophan. The order of the fields is V gene, J gene, CDR3 protein.

>TRBV5-1|TRBJ2-6
ATRRETSGANVLT
>TRBV7-6|TRBJ1-5
ASSLGDRGNQPQH
>TRBV2|TRBJ1-5
ASSEGNQPQH
>TRBV30|TRBJ2-5
AWTFDREETQY
>TRBV7-2|TRBJ2-7
ASSLNPGQGSKY
>TRBV5-1|TRBJ2-2
ASSLAGLFTGELF
>TRBV30|TRBJ1-2
AWRGRGNYGYT
>TRBV15|TRBJ2-7
ATSRDARAWAEQY
>TRBV7-9|TRBJ2-5
ASSFGQGQETQY
>TRBV7-6|TRBJ1-1
ASSLQPRARDTEAF
>TRBV30|TRBJ1-6
AWSAKDGLNSPLH
>TRBV7-9|TRBJ2-7
ASILGGQGLN
>TRBV30|TRBJ2-2
AWSRSGENTGELF
>TRBV10-2|TRBJ2-1
ASSFKREHNEQF
>TRBV30|TRBJ1-2
AWRKGGYNGYT
>TRBV7-9|TRBJ1-1
ASSLRGRMNTEAF
>TRBV7-2|TRBJ2-7
ASSFSSSYEQY
>TRBV7-2|TRBJ2-7
ASSQQAGGYYEQY
>TRBV27|TRBJ1-1
ASSLEGTSEAF
>TRBV2|TRBJ1-5
ASSPLGGAGQPQH
>TRBV30|TRBJ2-3
AWSVRGDGDTQY
>TRBV30|TRBJ2-3
AWSGNLLSTDTQY
>TRBV30|TRBJ1-6
ATGGNSPLH
>TRBV19|TRBJ2-1
ASIQWGLAGDNEQF
>TRBV7-2|TRBJ2-5
ASSAPGTQY
>TRBV2|TRBJ2-1
ASRPGTAYNEQF
>TRBV7-9|TRBJ1-4
ASSSLNEKLF
>TRBV29-1|TRBJ2-1
SVVGYPLNEQF
>TRBV7-2|TRBJ2-5
ASSRDRQETQY
>TRBV29-1|TRBJ1-5
SLPKGVNKPQH
>TRBV20-1|TRBJ2-7
SARERYEQY
>TRBV29-1|TRBJ2-2
SGTLTGELF
>TRBV6-5|TRBJ1-2
ASSSRGGRGGYT
>TRBV4-1|TRBJ1-4
ASSQLGGNEKLF
>TRBV7-9|TRBJ2-7
ASSPAIGAWYEQY
>TRBV7-2|TRBJ2-7
ASKAWTGPG
>TRBV29-1|TRBJ2-1
SVVRTSGGANEQF
>TRBV5-1|TRBJ2-4
ASSSRTGLAKNIQY
>TRBV7-2|TRBJ1-1
ASSLSGTVNTEAF
>TRBV5-1|TRBJ1-1
ASSLVGSTEAF
>TRBV5-1|TRBJ1-2
ASSLPQGASGYT
>TRBV29-1|TRBJ1-2
SDSPYT
>TRBV5-1|TRBJ2-7
ASSLESGEGYEQY
>TRBV4-3|TRBJ1-6
ASSQGRDPYSPLH
>TRBV2|TRBJ2-1
ATRGLRGTYNEQF
>TRBV7-2|TRBJ2-2
ASSPTVQRTGELF
>TRBV19|TRBJ1-2
ASSISWVAGPTYGYT
>TRBV5-5|TRBJ2-1
ASSAWGDSYNEQF
>TRBV29-1|TRBJ2-1
SVERGAYYNEQF